This T cell receptor (beta chain) was retrieved from a study of blood T cell repertoires in COVID-19. Study background: COVID-19 samples from acute and convalescent phases originated in the United States, Italy and Spain. PBMCs, B-cell-depleted T cells, or T cells provided the cDNA or gDNA that made up the material.

The protocol was immunoSEQ multiplex PCR, while the TCRdb copy is restricted to in-frame clones and leaves out a portion. The data contain a few hundred thousand clones, 75% to 85% of them seen just once; the ten biggest clones take up approximately 5.1%. The CDR3 totals 14 residues. CDR1 and CDR2 (germline): SEHNR, FQNEAQ (reference sequence). V shed 0 bases and J shed 10 bases, with 13 bases lying between them. The chain links TRBV7-9 to TRBJ2-1; D gene uncertain. The TCR comes from a man aged 50 to 60 with active or convalescent COVID-19. Sequenced sample: peripheral blood. The CDR3 loop reads CASSLASYSEEQFF. The CDR3 DNA reads TGTGCCAGCAGCTTAGCCTCCTACAGTGAGGAGCAGTTCTTC.